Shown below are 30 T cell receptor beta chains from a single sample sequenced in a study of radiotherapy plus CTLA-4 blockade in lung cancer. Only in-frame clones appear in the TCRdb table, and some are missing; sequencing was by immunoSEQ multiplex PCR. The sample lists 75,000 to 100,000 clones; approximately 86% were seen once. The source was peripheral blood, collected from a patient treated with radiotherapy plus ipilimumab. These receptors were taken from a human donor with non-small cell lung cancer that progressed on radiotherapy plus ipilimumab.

The CDR3 protein is CASARRDLAYEQYF. In DNA form, the CDR3 reads TGTGCCAGCGCCAGGCGGGACTTAGCATACGAGCAGTACTTC. The chain employs TRBV2 and TRBJ2-7, with D tentatively TRBD2 (6 bases). This CDR3 spans 14 amino acids. Trimming removed 8 bases at V and 4 bases at J, with 18 bases between. Looked up from germline, CDR1 is SNHLY and CDR2 is FYNNEI.

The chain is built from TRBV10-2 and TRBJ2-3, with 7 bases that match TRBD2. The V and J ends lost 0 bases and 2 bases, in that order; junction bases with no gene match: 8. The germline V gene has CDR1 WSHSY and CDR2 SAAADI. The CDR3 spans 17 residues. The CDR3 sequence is CASSESVASGITDTQYF. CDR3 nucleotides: TGCGCCAGCAGTGAGTCTGTGGCTAGCGGTATCACAGATACGCAGTATTTT.

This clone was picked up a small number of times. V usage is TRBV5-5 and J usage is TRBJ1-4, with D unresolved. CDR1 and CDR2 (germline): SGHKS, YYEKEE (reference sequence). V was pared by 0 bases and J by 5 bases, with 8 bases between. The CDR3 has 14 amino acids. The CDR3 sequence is CASSLEQKNEKLFF. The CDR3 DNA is TGTGCCAGCAGCTTGGAACAGAAGAATGAAAAACTGTTTTTT.

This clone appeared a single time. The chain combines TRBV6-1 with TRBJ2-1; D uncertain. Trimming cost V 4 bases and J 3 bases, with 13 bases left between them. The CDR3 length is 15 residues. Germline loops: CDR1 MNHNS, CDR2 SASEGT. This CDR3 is CASSVPRDLYNEQFF. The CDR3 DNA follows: TGTGCCAGCAGTGTACCCAGAGATCTCTACAATGAGCAGTTCTTC.

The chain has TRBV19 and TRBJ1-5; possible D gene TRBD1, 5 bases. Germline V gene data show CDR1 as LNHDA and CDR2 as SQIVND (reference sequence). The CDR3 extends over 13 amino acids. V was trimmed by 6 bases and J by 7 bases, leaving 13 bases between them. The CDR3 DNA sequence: TGTGCCAGTAGCACATGGGGGATCCAGCCCCAGCATTTT. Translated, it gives CASSTWGIQPQHF.

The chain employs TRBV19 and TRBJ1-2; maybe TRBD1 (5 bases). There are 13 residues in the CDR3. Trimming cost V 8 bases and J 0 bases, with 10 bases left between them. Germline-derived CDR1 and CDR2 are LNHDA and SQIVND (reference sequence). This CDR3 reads CASRDGANYGYTF. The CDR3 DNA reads TGTGCCAGTCGGGACGGCGCTAACTATGGCTACACCTTC. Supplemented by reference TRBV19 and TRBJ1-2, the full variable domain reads DGGITQSPKYLFRKEGQNVTLSCEQNLNHDAMYWYRQDPGQGLRLIYYSQIVNDFQKGDIAEGYSVSREKKESFPLTVTSAQKNPTAFYLCASRDGANYGYTFGSGTRLTVV.

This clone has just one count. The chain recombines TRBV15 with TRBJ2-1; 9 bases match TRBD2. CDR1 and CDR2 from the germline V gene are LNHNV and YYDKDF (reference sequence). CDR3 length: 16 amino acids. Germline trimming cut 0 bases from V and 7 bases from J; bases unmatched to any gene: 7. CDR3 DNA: TGTGCCACCAGCAGAGATGTGACTAGCGGACCAAATGAGCAGTTCTTC. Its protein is CATSRDVTSGPNEQFF.

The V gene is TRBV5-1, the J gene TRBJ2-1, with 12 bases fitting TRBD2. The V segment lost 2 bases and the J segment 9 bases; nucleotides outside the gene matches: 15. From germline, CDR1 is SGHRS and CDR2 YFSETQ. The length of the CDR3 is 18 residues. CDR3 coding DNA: TGCGCCAGCAGCTTAAGGGGCAGACTAGCGGGAGATTTGGGTGAGCAGTTCTTC. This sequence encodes CASSLRGRLAGDLGEQFF.

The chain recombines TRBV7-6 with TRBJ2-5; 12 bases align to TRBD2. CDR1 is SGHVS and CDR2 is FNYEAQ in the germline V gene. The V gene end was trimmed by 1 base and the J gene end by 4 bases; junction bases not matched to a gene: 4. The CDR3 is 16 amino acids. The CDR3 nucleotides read TGTGCCAGCAGCTTAGGGGCTAGCGGGAGGGTAGAGACCCAGTACTTC. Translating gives CASSLGASGRVETQYF.

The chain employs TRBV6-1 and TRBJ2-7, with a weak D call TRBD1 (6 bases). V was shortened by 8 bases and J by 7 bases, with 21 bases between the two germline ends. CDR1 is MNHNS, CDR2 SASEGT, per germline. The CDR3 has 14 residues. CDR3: CASSLYTGSREQYF. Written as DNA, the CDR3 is TGTGCCAGCTCACTCTATACAGGGTCCAGGGAGCAGTACTTC.

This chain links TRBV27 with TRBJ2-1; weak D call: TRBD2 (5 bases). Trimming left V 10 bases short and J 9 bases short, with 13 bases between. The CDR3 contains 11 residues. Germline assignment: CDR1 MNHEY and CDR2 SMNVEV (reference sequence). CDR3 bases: TGTGCCACCACCCGTCGGGGTGAGCAGTTCTTC. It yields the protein CATTRRGEQFF.

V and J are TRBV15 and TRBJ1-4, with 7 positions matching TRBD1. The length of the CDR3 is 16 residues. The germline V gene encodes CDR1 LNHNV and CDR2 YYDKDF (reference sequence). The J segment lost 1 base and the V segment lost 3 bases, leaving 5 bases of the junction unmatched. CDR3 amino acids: CATSSGTARTNEKLFF. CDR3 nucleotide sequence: TGTGCCACCAGCAGCGGGACAGCGAGAACTAATGAAAAACTGTTTTTT. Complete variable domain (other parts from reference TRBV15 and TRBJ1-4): DAMVIQNPRYQVTQFGKPVTLSCSQTLNHNVMYWYQQKSSQAPKLLFHYYDKDFNNEADTPDNFQSRRPNTSFCFLDIRSPGLGDTAMYLCATSSGTARTNEKLFFGSGTQLSVL.

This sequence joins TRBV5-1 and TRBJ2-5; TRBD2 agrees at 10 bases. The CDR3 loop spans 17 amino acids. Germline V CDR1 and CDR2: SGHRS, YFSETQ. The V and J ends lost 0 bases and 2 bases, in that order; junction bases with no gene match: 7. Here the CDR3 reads CASSLGVAGGRQETQYF. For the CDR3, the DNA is TGCGCCAGCAGCTTGGGAGTAGCGGGAGGTCGACAAGAGACCCAGTACTTC. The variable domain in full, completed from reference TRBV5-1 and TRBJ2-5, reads KAGVTQTPRYLIKTRGQQVTLSCSPISGHRSVSWYQQTPGQGLQFLFEYFSETQRNKGNFPGRFSGRQFSNSRSEMNVSTLELGDSALYLCASSLGVAGGRQETQYFGPGTRLLVL.

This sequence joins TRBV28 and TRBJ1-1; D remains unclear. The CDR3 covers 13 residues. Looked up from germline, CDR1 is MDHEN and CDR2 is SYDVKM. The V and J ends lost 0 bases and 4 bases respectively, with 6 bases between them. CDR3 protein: CASSLWGITEAFF. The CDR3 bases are TGTGCCAGCAGTTTATGGGGGATCACTGAAGCTTTCTTT. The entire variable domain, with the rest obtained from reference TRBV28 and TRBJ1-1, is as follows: DVKVTQSSRYLVKRTGEKVFLECVQDMDHENMFWYRQDPGLGLRLIYFSYDVKMKEKGDIPEGYSVSREKKERFSLILESASTNQTSMYLCASSLWGITEAFFGQGTRLTVV.

In DNA form, the CDR3 reads TGTGCCAGCACCCTCCGCTCTGGCGACAATGAGCAGTTCTTC. Translating it yields CASTLRSGDNEQFF. The chain has TRBV7-3 and TRBJ2-1, with unresolved D. The germline V gene encodes CDR1 SGHTA and CDR2 FQGTGA. The length of the CDR3 is 14 residues. V gave up 7 bases and J gave up 5 bases, with 15 bases separating them. Supplemented by reference TRBV7-3 and TRBJ2-1, the full variable domain reads GAGVSQTPSNKVTEKGKYVELRCDPISGHTALYWYRQSLGQGPEFLIYFQGTGAADDSGLPNDRFFAVRPEGSVSTLKIQRTERGDSAVYLCASTLRSGDNEQFFGPGTRLTVL.

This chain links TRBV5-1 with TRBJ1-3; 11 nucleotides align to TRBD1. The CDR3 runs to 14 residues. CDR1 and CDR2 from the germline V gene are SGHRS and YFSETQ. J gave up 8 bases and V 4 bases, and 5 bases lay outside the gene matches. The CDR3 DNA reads TGCGCCAGCAGCCCACCGGGACAGGGGGACACCATATATTTT. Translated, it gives CASSPPGQGDTIYF.

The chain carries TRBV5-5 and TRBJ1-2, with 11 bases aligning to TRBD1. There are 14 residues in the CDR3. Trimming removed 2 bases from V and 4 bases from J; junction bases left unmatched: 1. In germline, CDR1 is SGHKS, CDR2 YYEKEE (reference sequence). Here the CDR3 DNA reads TGTGCCAGCAGCTTTGGACAGGGGGCCTATGGCTACACCTTC. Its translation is CASSFGQGAYGYTF. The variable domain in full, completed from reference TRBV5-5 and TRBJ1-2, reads DAGVTQSPTHLIKTRGQQVTLRCSPISGHKSVSWYQQVLGQGPQFIFQYYEKEERGRGNFPDRFSARQFPNYSSELNVNALLLGDSALYLCASSFGQGAYGYTFGSGTRLTVV.

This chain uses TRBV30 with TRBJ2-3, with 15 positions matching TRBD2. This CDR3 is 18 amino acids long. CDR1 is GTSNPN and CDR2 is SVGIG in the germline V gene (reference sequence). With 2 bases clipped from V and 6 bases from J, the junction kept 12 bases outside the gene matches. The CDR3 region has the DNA TGTGCCTGGAGTTCGGGGACTAGCGGGAGGCTAACGGGGGATACGCAGTATTTT. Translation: CAWSSGTSGRLTGDTQYF. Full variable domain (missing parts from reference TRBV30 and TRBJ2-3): SQTIHQWPATLVQPVGSPLSLECTVEGTSNPNLYWYRQAAGRGLQLLFYSVGIGQISSEVPQNLSASRPQDRQFILSSKKLLLSDSGFYLCAWSSGTSGRLTGDTQYFGPGTRLTVL.

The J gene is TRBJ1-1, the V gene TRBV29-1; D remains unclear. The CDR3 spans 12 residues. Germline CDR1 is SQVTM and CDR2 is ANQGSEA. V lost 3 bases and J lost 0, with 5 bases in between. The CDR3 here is CSVDRLNTEAFF. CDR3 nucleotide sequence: TGCAGCGTTGACAGGTTGAACACTGAAGCTTTCTTT.

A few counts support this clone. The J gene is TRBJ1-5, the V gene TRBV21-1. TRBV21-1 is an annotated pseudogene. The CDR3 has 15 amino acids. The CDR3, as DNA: TGTGCCAGCAGCAAAGACTATCCCTTGAGCTCGCCCCAGCATTTT. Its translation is CASSKDYPLSSPQHF.

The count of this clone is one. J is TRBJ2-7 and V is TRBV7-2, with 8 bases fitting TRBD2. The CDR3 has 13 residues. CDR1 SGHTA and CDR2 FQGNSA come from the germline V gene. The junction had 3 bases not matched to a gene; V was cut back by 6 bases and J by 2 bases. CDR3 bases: TGTGCCAGCAGTAGAGCGGGGGCCTACGAGCAGTACTTC. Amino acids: CASSRAGAYEQYF. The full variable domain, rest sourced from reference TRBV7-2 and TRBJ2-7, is GAGVSQSPSNKVTEKGKDVELRCDPISGHTALYWYRQSLGQGLEFLIYFQGNSAPDKSGLPSDRFSAERTGGSVSTLTIQRTQQEDSAVYLCASSRAGAYEQYFGPGTRLTVT.

This chain's CDR3 is CAWSDRLGTSRGYTF. CDR3 nucleotide sequence: TGTGCCTGGAGTGATCGCCTGGGCACCTCCCGGGGCTACACCTTC. This chain connects TRBV30 to TRBJ1-2; D gene uncertain. The germline V gene has CDR1 GTSNPN and CDR2 SVGIG (reference sequence). This CDR3 contains 15 residues. Trimming removed 1 base at V and 8 bases at J, with 20 bases between.

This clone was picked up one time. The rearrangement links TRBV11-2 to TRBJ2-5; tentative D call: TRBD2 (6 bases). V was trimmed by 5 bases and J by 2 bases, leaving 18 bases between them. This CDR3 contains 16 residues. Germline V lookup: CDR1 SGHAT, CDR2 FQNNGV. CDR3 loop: CASSAVGGVRQETQYF. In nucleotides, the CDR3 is TGTGCCAGCAGCGCGGTGGGGGGAGTTAGGCAAGAGACCCAGTACTTC.

CDR3 nucleotide sequence: TGTGCCAGCTCACTAAGCCGGGGTGAGCAGTTCTTC. Encoded protein: CASSLSRGEQFF. The chain has TRBV18 and TRBJ2-1, with a possible D match to TRBD2 (5 bases). The CDR3 runs to 12 residues. V was trimmed by 4 bases and J by 9 bases, leaving 10 bases between them. Per germline, CDR1 KGHSH and CDR2 LQKENI.

DNA of the CDR3: TGTGCCAGCAGTGCCCTGACAGGTTATAATCAGCCCCAGCATTTT. This encodes CASSALTGYNQPQHF. The chain combines TRBV6-1 with TRBJ1-5, with D possibly being TRBD1 (6 bases). This CDR3 has 15 amino acids. The germline V gene has CDR1 MNHNS and CDR2 SASEGT. V was shortened by 4 bases and J by 4 bases, with 14 bases between the two germline ends.

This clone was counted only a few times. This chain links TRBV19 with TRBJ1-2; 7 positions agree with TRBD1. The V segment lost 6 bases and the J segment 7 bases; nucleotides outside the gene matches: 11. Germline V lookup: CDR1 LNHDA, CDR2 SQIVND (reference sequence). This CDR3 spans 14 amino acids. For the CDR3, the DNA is TGTGCCAGTAGCTTCACAGGGGTTTCGACTGGCTACACCTTC. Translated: CASSFTGVSTGYTF.

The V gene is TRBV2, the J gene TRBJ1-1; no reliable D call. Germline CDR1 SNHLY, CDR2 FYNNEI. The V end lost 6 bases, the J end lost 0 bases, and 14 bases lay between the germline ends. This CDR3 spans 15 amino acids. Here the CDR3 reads CASRNHLGMNTEAFF. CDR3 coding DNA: TGTGCCAGCAGGAACCATTTGGGGATGAACACTGAAGCTTTCTTT.

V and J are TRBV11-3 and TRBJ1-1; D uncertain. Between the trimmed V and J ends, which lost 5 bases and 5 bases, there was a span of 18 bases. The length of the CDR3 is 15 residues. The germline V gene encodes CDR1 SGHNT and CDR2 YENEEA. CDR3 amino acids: CASSPGRVMRTEAFF. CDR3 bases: TGTGCCAGCAGCCCCGGACGGGTTATGCGGACTGAAGCTTTCTTT.

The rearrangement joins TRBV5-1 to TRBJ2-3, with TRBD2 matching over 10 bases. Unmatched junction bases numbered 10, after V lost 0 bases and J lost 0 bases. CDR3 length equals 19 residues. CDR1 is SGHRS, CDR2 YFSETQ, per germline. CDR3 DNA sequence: TGCGCCAGCAGCTTGGGGGGAACTAGCGGGATCTCTAGCACAGATACGCAGTATTTT. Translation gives CASSLGGTSGISSTDTQYF.

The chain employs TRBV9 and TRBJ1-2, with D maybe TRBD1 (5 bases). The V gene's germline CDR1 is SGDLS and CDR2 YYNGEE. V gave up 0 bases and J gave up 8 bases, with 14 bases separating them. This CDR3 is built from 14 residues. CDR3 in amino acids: CASSVDGRADGYTF. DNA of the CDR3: TGTGCCAGCAGCGTAGACGGCAGGGCTGACGGCTACACCTTC.